These 5 T cell receptor beta chains share one sample of origin, sequenced in a study of blood T cell repertoires in COVID-19. Clones were read by immunoSEQ multiplex PCR, and TCRdb kept only the in-frame ones, dropping some. The table records fewer than 80,000 clones, more than 75% of them present only once. The sequenced material came from peripheral blood. Receptors were obtained from a human donor in a cohort sampled during active COVID-19.

The chain combines TRBV11-2 with TRBJ1-5; 7 bases align to TRBD1. Germline V CDR1 and CDR2: SGHAT, FQNNGV. V dropped 5 bases and J dropped 0; count of bases not matched to a gene: 7. The CDR3 is made up of 16 amino acids. This chain's CDR3 is CASSLRGDNSNQPQHF. Here the CDR3 DNA reads TGTGCCAGCAGCCTCAGGGGGGATAATAGCAATCAGCCCCAGCATTTT.

V is TRBV5-1 and J is TRBJ2-1; 7 bases are a match to TRBD1. The CDR3 sequence is 15 residues long. Germline V gene data show CDR1 as SGHRS and CDR2 as YFSETQ. After removal of 2 bases from V and 5 bases from J, the junction contained 7 bases not matched to a gene. The CDR3 DNA reads TGCGCCAGCAGCTTACAGGGGAGTGCGGACAATGAGCAGTTCTTC. Residues: CASSLQGSADNEQFF.

The chain employs TRBV7-2 and TRBJ2-4; D perhaps matches TRBD2 (5 bases). Germline CDR1 SGHTA, CDR2 FQGNSA. There are 15 residues in the CDR3. Trimming shortened V by 0 bases and J by 5 bases, and 11 bases separated the two germline ends. The CDR3 loop reads CASSLATGSENIQYF. CDR3 nucleotide sequence: TGTGCCAGCAGCTTAGCGACGGGGAGCGAAAACATTCAGTACTTC.

This sequence joins TRBV11-2 and TRBJ1-1; 7 bases line up with TRBD1. The CDR3 totals 14 residues. The V gene's germline CDR1 is SGHAT and CDR2 FQNNGV. V lost 1 base, J lost 5 bases, and 4 bases stayed unmatched. The CDR3 loop reads CASSLAQGVTEAFF. The CDR3 nucleotides are TGTGCCAGCAGCTTAGCGCAGGGGGTAACTGAAGCTTTCTTT.

CDR3 in amino acids: CASSSTSLAAGGDTQYF. The CDR3 DNA follows: TGTGCCAGCAGTTCCACCTCCTTAGCGGCGGGAGGAGATACGCAGTATTTT. V and J are TRBV28 and TRBJ2-3, with 8 nucleotides matching TRBD2. The germline V gene encodes CDR1 MDHEN and CDR2 SYDVKM. The CDR3 covers 17 residues. The trim removed 4 bases at V and 5 bases at J, leaving 14 bases unmatched.